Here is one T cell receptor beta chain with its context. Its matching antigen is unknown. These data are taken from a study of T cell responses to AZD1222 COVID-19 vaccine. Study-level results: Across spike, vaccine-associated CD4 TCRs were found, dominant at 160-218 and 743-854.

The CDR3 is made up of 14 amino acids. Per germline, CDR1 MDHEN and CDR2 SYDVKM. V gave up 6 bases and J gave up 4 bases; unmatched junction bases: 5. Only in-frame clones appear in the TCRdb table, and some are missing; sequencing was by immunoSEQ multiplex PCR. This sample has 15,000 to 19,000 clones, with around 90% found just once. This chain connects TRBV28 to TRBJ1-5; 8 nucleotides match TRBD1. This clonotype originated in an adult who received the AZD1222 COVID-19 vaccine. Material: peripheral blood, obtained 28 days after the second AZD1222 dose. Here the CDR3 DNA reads TGTGCCAGCAGACCGGACAGGGTGAATCAGCCCCAGCATTTT. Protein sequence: CASRPDRVNQPQHF.